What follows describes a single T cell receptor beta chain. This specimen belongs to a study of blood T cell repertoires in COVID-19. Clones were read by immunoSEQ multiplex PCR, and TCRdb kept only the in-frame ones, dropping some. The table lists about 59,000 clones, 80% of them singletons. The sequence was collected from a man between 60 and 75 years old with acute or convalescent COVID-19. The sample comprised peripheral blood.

CDR3 sequence: CASSLVPSANIQYF. Here the CDR3 DNA reads TGTGCCAGCAGCTTAGTCCCTAGCGCCAACATTCAGTACTTC. J is TRBJ2-4 and V is TRBV11-2; D possibly corresponds to TRBD2 (6 bases). The CDR3 consists of 14 residues. Germline V gene sequence: CDR1 SGHAT, CDR2 FQNNGV. Trimming cost V 1 base and J 7 bases, with 11 bases left between them.